Sequencing of this T cell receptor (beta chain) was carried out in a study of blood T cell repertoires in COVID-19. Study summary: The origin of the acute and convalescent COVID-19 samples was the United States, Italy and Spain. Nucleic acid was either cDNA or gDNA, and it came from T cells, B-cell-depleted T cells, or PBMCs.

The V gene's germline CDR1 is KGHSH and CDR2 LQKENI. V trimming: 3 bases; J trimming: 3 bases; junction bases outside the gene matches: 5. The CDR3 is made up of 15 amino acids. Followed longitudinally, the Seattle patients had been enrolled during active infection. In the original processing: Reference gene primer amplification in the assay estimated nucleated cell counts. The table came from immunoSEQ multiplex PCR; TCRdb's copy has only in-frame clones and leaves some out. V and J calls and clone size follow that table, whereas D and trimming were derived from the DNA. Counted here are 65,000 or so clones, roughly 84% occurring once; the ten biggest clones make up 10%.

This chain uses TRBV18 with TRBJ1-1, with 9 nucleotides matching TRBD1. The clonotype was recovered from a man aged 25 to 40 with COVID-19, enrolled during active disease. The sequenced sample consisted of peripheral blood. The CDR3, as DNA: TGTGCCAGCTCACCGGGACAGGGCCTCGACACTGAAGCTTTCTTT. This translates into CASSPGQGLDTEAFF.